This T cell receptor (beta chain) was recorded in a study of radiotherapy plus CTLA-4 blockade in lung cancer. Whole-study results and caveats: Interferon-beta, together with early blood T cell clone dynamics, reportedly best predicted response. Some TCR clones had been derived from tumors. These clones expanded in peripheral blood after radiotherapy plus ipilimumab.

Concerning this clone itself: Its antigen is not identified.

Generated by immunoSEQ multiplex PCR, the TCRdb table keeps only in-frame clones and is missing some. The data contain more than 60,000 clones, approximately 76% of them singletons. Germline loops: CDR1 SGHTA, CDR2 FQGNSA. This CDR3 spans 18 amino acids. The ends lost 1 base at V and 5 bases at J; junction bases unmatched: 12. This clonotype was obtained from a human donor with non-small cell lung cancer who had a complete response to radiotherapy plus ipilimumab. The chain employs TRBV7-2 and TRBJ2-3; 10 bases align to TRBD2. This specimen was peripheral blood, taken from a patient treated with radiotherapy plus ipilimumab. The CDR3 reads CASSLGRASGGQGDTQYF. In DNA form, the CDR3 reads TGTGCCAGCAGCTTAGGTCGGGCTAGCGGGGGTCAAGGAGATACGCAGTATTTT.